The clone carrying this TCR beta chain has more than one count but fewer than ten. The CDR3 loop spans 14 amino acids. J gave up 3 bases and V 6 bases, and 2 bases lay outside the gene matches. Germline CDR1 SGHVS, CDR2 FQNEAQ. TCRdb reanalysed the RT-PCR reads using MiXCR and keeps one entry per CDR3 protein. Of approximately 570,000 distinct CDR3 sequences in the sample, about 8% were seen once. The data were taken from a study of response to subunit inactivated influenza vaccine. The receptor comes from a man between 50 and 75 years old who received an inactivated influenza vaccine. Sample: PBMCs from blood, taken approximately 25 months after vaccination. J is TRBJ2-2 and V is TRBV7-8, with TRBD1 matching 9 bases. CDR3 sequence reads: CASRGQGDTGELFF. CDR3 nucleotide sequence: TGTGCCAGCAGGGGACAGGGAGACACCGGGGAGCTGTTTTTT.